Listed here are 18 T cell receptor beta chains from one sample, sequenced in a study of CD8+ T cells in alopecia areata (dated by TCRdb to the late 2010s). Reading the label with the study, this specimen's treatment or condition is: oral pan-JAK inhibitor, 5-10 mg twice daily. Library preparation was by the immunoSEQ multiplex PCR assay. RNA was extracted from all samples and reverse transcribed into cDNA as template for TCR sequencing. TCRdb holds this immuneACCESS table with in-frame rearrangements only. Some clones are missing; in checked studies, unresolved V genes explain under half, and the rest has no known cause. The sample table shows fewer than 250,000 clones, and approximately 45% are seen once. Together, the top ten hold approximately 2.4% of the sample. Sequencing used CD4+ T cells sorted from blood, obtained at approximately week 36, from a patient treated with tofacitinib. These TCRs come from a human donor with alopecia areata.

The genes are TRBV30 and TRBJ2-1; D remains unclear. The CDR3 contains 13 residues. Germline V lookup: CDR1 GTSNPN, CDR2 SVGIG (reference sequence). Trimming took off 0 bases at V and 3 bases at J, with 6 bases between the two ends. CDR3 coding DNA: TGTGCCTGGAGTGTAGACCGCTACAATGAGCAGTTCTTC. This sequence encodes CAWSVDRYNEQFF.

This clone was detected a few times. The V and J genes are TRBV13 and TRBJ2-3; D unclear. The germline CDR1 and CDR2 sequences are PRHDT and FYEKMQ (reference sequence). The V end lost 5 bases, the J end lost 1 base, and 19 bases lay between the germline ends. This CDR3 has 17 amino acids. CDR3 sequence reads: CASSRGRQVLGTDTQYF. Written as DNA, the CDR3 is TGTGCCAGCAGCCGAGGACGCCAAGTCCTTGGCACAGATACGCAGTATTTT.

This chain connects TRBV11-2 to TRBJ2-1; 8 nucleotides match TRBD2. This CDR3 has 12 residues. V trimming: 5 bases; J trimming: 13 bases; junction bases outside the gene matches: 7. Germline CDR1 reads SGHAT; CDR2 reads FQNNGV. The CDR3 bases are TGTGCCAGCAGCCCGCGCCGGGAGGGCCAGTTCTTC. Translating gives CASSPRREGQFF.

V and J are TRBV5-4 and TRBJ2-5; 7 bases fit TRBD2. The V gene's germline CDR1 is SGHNT and CDR2 YYREEE (reference sequence). The V gene end was trimmed by 4 bases and the J gene end by 5 bases; junction bases not matched to a gene: 5. The CDR3 is 13 amino acids. The CDR3 DNA reads as TGTGCCAGCAGCAGGGGAGGGAGGGAGACCCAGTACTTC. Protein: CASSRGGRETQYF.

This clone has a single count. This chain connects TRBV5-1 to TRBJ2-6; 7 nucleotides align to TRBD1. CDR3 length: 17 amino acids. The germline V gene encodes CDR1 SGHRS and CDR2 YFSETQ. J was trimmed by 0 bases and V by 1 base; bases with no gene match: 4. CDR3 region: CASSLWTGNSGANVLTF. The CDR3 DNA reads TGCGCCAGCAGCTTGTGGACAGGCAACTCTGGGGCCAACGTCCTGACTTTC.

V is TRBV28 and J is TRBJ1-2; possibly TRBD1 for D (6 bases). This CDR3 contains 13 residues. V lost 3 bases, J lost 8 bases, and 13 bases lay in between. Germline values: CDR1 MDHEN, CDR2 SYDVKM. CDR3 DNA sequence: TGTGCCAGCAGTTTGGGGGGGCGGCAAGGCTACACCTTC. It specifies CASSLGGRQGYTF.

This clone was detected only a few times. This chain uses TRBV15 with TRBJ2-5; D is tentatively TRBD1 or TRBD2 (5 bases each). The germline V gene encodes CDR1 LNHNV and CDR2 YYDKDF (reference sequence). CDR3 length: 16 amino acids. V shed 2 bases and J shed 3 bases, with 16 bases lying between them. CDR3 loop: CATSRLGASGKETQYF. The CDR3, as DNA: TGTGCCACCAGCAGATTAGGGGCATCGGGGAAAGAGACCCAGTACTTC.

This clone showed up many times. This sequence joins TRBV10-3 and TRBJ1-5, with 7 positions matching TRBD1. V trimming: 2 bases; J trimming: 6 bases; junction bases outside the gene matches: 4. The CDR3 consists of 14 residues. Germline-derived CDR1 and CDR2 are ENHRY and SYGVKD. CDR3 loop: CAISEDGQAQPQHF. The DNA of the CDR3 is TGTGCCATCAGTGAGGATGGACAGGCTCAGCCCCAGCATTTT.

The chain links TRBV6-1 to TRBJ2-7; either TRBD1 or TRBD2 may supply D (5 bases each). The V end lost 7 bases, the J end lost 4 bases, and 11 bases lay between the germline ends. The V gene's germline CDR1 is MNHNS and CDR2 SASEGT. CDR3 length: 12 residues. The CDR3 DNA reads as TGTGCCAGCAAGGGGACGCGGTACGAGCAGTACTTC. Its translation is CASKGTRYEQYF.

Only one count was recorded for this clone. This rearrangement joins TRBV6-1 to TRBJ2-1; 9 bases are a match to TRBD2. Germline CDR1 reads MNHNS; CDR2 reads SASEGT. This CDR3 has 14 residues. J lost 8 bases, V lost 1 base, and 3 bases had no gene match. The CDR3, as DNA: TGTGCCAGCAGTGAAGGCGGACTAGCGTATGAGCAGTTCTTC. It codes for CASSEGGLAYEQFF.

The V call is TRBV7-2, the J call TRBJ1-5; a weak D match, TRBD1 (6 bases). The CDR3 has 14 amino acids. Germline V lookup: CDR1 SGHTA, CDR2 FQGNSA. V was shortened by 1 base and J by 5 bases, with 9 bases between the two germline ends. The CDR3 bases are TGTGCCAGCAGCTTAGGGGACACAGATCAGCCCCAGCATTTT. Translated: CASSLGDTDQPQHF.

In its sample, this clone was seen a few times. The J gene is TRBJ2-6, the V gene TRBV30, with 9 nucleotides matching TRBD1. This CDR3 has 19 residues. Trimming took 3 bases from V and 3 from J; bases not matched to a gene: 15. Germline V gene lookup returns CDR1 GTSNPN and CDR2 SVGIG (reference sequence). The CDR3 spells CAWRPSQGARLVGANVLTF. The CDR3 DNA reads TGTGCCTGGAGACCTTCACAGGGGGCGCGCCTGGTTGGGGCCAACGTCCTGACTTTC.

V is TRBV6-6 and J is TRBJ2-2, with 11 nucleotides matching TRBD1. The germline gives CDR1 MNHNY, CDR2 SVGAGI (reference sequence). The CDR3 has 15 amino acids. V was pared by 2 bases and J by 6 bases, with 2 bases of the junction left unmatched. The CDR3 loop is CASSYPGQGAGELFF. CDR3 sequence (DNA): TGTGCCAGCAGTTACCCGGGACAGGGGGCCGGGGAGCTGTTTTTT.

The CDR3 reads CAISLYSSDGYTF. The CDR3 nucleotides read TGTGCCATCAGCCTCTACTCATCGGATGGCTACACCTTC. V and J are TRBV10-3 and TRBJ1-2; D is undetermined. From germline, CDR1 is ENHRY and CDR2 SYGVKD. This CDR3 comprises 13 residues. The ends were cut back, 6 bases at V and 6 bases at J, with 14 bases in the middle.

The CDR3 nucleotides read TGTGCCAGCAGCTTACTACCGGGAGCGACCGGGGAGCTGTTTTTT. Its translation is CASSLLPGATGELFF. The chain recombines TRBV7-9 with TRBJ2-2; weak D call: TRBD2 (6 bases). CDR3 length: 15 residues. From germline, CDR1 is SEHNR and CDR2 FQNEAQ (reference sequence). V shed 2 bases and J shed 5 bases, with 12 bases lying between them.

This clone has just a few counts. The rearrangement uses TRBV29-1 and TRBJ2-6; D is undetermined. The CDR3 sequence is 12 residues long. The germline V and J ends were trimmed by 2 bases and 10 bases, with 9 bases remaining between them. Germline CDR1 reads SQVTM; CDR2 reads ANQGSEA. CDR3 nucleotide sequence: TGCAGCGTTGAAAGGGTCGGTAACGTCCTGACTTTC. It encodes CSVERVGNVLTF.

The chain is built from TRBV30 and TRBJ2-7; 11 bases agree with TRBD2. Germline V gene lookup returns CDR1 GTSNPN and CDR2 SVGIG (reference sequence). Trimming removed 2 bases from V and 2 bases from J; junction bases left unmatched: 8. This CDR3 is built from 16 residues. The DNA of the CDR3 is TGTGCCTGGAGTAGGCCAGGGACTAGCGGAACCTACGAGCAGTACTTC. Encoded protein: CAWSRPGTSGTYEQYF.

The chain combines TRBV7-8 with TRBJ2-6, with D perhaps assigned TRBD1 or TRBD2 (5 bases each). With 7 bases removed from V and 4 bases from J, the gap between germline ends came to 11 bases. The CDR3 has 14 residues. In germline, CDR1 is SGHVS, CDR2 FQNEAQ. Here the CDR3 DNA reads TGTGCCAGCATCCGGGACCTCGGGGCCAACGTCCTGACTTTC. It specifies CASIRDLGANVLTF.